These T cell receptor beta chains were read from a single sample in a study of control samples from healthy donors and cancer patients. Some clones are missing from TCRdb's copy, which holds only in-frame ones; the method was immunoSEQ multiplex PCR. The table lists some 150,000 clones, approximately 96% of them singletons. Sequencing was done on a sample of blood. All receptors come from a woman in her 30s in good health. Each CDR3 is given with its conserved first and last residue. A D gene is named only where the DNA matches it firmly.

CASSPRPGGNQPQHF	NA	15	TRBV3-1/TRBV3-2	TRBJ1-5
CASSQDWKMQFF	NA	12	TRBV4-2	TRBJ2-1
CASSQQGDQPQHF	NA	13	TRBV4-1	TRBJ1-5
CASSLGQRRNSPLHF	NA	15	TRBV7-8	TRBJ1-6
CASSTYIENQPQHF	NA	14	TRBV19	TRBJ1-5
CASSLLDRVGYTF	TRBD1	13	TRBV7-8	TRBJ1-2
CASSAGGQGKLFF	NA	13	TRBV12-3/TRBV12-4	TRBJ1-4
CASRSTGGIYNEQFF	TRBD1	15	TRBV27	TRBJ2-1
CASPTFQETQYF	NA	12	TRBV27	TRBJ2-5
CASSLWVANTEAFF	NA	14	TRBV28	TRBJ1-1
CASSQDRSPNYGYTF	NA	15	TRBV4-2	TRBJ1-2
CASSLATSDEQFF	NA	13	TRBV5-4	TRBJ2-1
CASSLNTGELFF	NA	12	TRBV10-2	TRBJ2-2
CASSTPTGELFF	NA	12	TRBV28	TRBJ2-2
CASTNGPSYEQYF	NA	13	TRBV28	TRBJ2-7
CASSKQGPGGYEQYF	TRBD1	15	TRBV6-5	TRBJ2-7
CASSQDTYQETQYF	NA	14	TRBV27	TRBJ2-5